This T cell receptor beta chain was sequenced during a study of neoadjuvant anti-PD-1 for oral cavity cancer. In the study overall: Around day 43, patients without progression received a fourth nivolumab dose before surgery.

Regarding the study as a whole: Greater tumor shrinkage accompanied bigger post-treatment sizes of preexisting clones.

Regarding this clone: What it binds is unknown.

The CDR3 has 16 amino acids. The V and J ends lost 0 bases and 1 base respectively, with 12 bases between them. Germline CDR1 KGHSY, CDR2 FQNENV. Time point indicated: after neoadjuvant nivolumab, at surgical resection. Most tumor samples had 4 to 6 ug input DNA in two replicates. The repertoire was sequenced with immunoSEQ multiplex PCR; TCRdb's copy has only in-frame clones and lacks some. The sample gives 35,000 to 40,000 clones, around 40% of which show up once; around 15% is in the top ten. This receptor was obtained from a person aged 40 to 85 with oral cavity squamous cell carcinoma. The chain recombines TRBV16 with TRBJ1-1, with a tentative D call TRBD1 (5 bases). Sequencing was performed on tumor tissue, taken after nivolumab (anti-PD-1) treatment. The CDR3, as DNA: TGTGCCAGCAGCCAATCGATGGAGAGGGGGAACACTGAAGCTTTCTTT. Translated, it gives CASSQSMERGNTEAFF.